This TCR beta chain came from a study of PD-1 blockade in classical Hodgkin lymphoma. At the level of the study: Intravenous infusions of nivolumab 3 mg/kg reached patients every 2 weeks. Broader study findings: Whoever responded completely had baseline diversity much like that seen in newly diagnosed patients.

This clone came up a few times. Its antigen is undetermined. The data were produced by immunoSEQ multiplex PCR, yet TCRdb's version contains in-frame clones alone and is incomplete. The sample carries about 93,000 clones, around 80% recorded once. The time point was: cycle 4 day 1 (C4D1), after less than 7 weeks of nivolumab. Autologous stem cell transplantation was followed by relapse in every patient, and brentuximab vedotin exposure varied. The germline V gene encodes CDR1 SGHAT and CDR2 FQNNGV. After removal of 2 bases from V and 6 bases from J, the junction contained 14 bases not matched to a gene. The CDR3 has 17 residues.

Sequenced material: peripheral blood mononuclear cells (PBMCs), taken before the fourth cycle of nivolumab. V usage is TRBV11-2 and J usage is TRBJ1-1; the match to TRBD1 covers 8 bases. The clonotype originates from a human donor with classical Hodgkin lymphoma. CDR3 in amino acids: CASSLYGAGGEGAEAFF. The CDR3 DNA reads TGTGCCAGCAGCTTATATGGGGCAGGGGGCGAGGGGGCTGAAGCTTTCTTT. The variable domain in full, completed from reference TRBV11-2 and TRBJ1-1, reads EAGVAQSPRYKIIEKRQSVAFWCNPISGHATLYWYQQILGQGPKLLIQFQNNGVVDDSQLPKDRFSAERLKGVDSTLKIQPAKLEDSAVYLCASSLYGAGGEGAEAFFGQGTRLTVV.